What follows are 32 T cell receptor beta chains derived from one specimen sequenced in a study of blood T cell repertoires in COVID-19 (dated by TCRdb to 2018 to 2020). Preparation of the library involved the immunoSEQ multiplex PCR assay. TCRdb limited this immuneACCESS table to in-frame rearrangements with V and J called. A share of clones is missing; checked studies link under half to unresolved V genes, and the rest is unexplained. The sample includes 86,000 or so clones, with more than 60% observed a single time. Roughly 10% of the sample goes to the ten largest clones. The sample taken for sequencing was peripheral blood. The receptors were sampled from a man aged 70-80 years with acute or convalescent COVID-19.

The rearrangement links TRBV5-4 to TRBJ1-1; D not certain. Per the germline V gene, CDR1 is SGHNT and CDR2 is YYREEE (reference sequence). The CDR3 extends over 13 amino acids. Trimming shortened V by 2 bases and J by 4 bases, and 9 bases separated the two germline ends. The DNA for the CDR3 is TGTGCCAGCAGCTTAGATTGGGCCACTGAAGCTTTCTTT. Amino acid sequence: CASSLDWATEAFF.

The J gene is TRBJ1-2, the V gene TRBV5-5; the match to TRBD1 covers 10 bases. CDR1 is SGHKS and CDR2 is YYEKEE in the germline V gene (reference sequence). J gave up 6 bases and V 4 bases, and 6 bases lay outside the gene matches. The CDR3 has 14 residues. CDR3 coding DNA: TGTGCCAGCAGCAGCCCCGACAGGGGGCATGGCTACACCTTC. It is translated as CASSSPDRGHGYTF.

The chain has TRBV11-2 and TRBJ1-1; D unclear. CDR3 length: 15 residues. Germline loops: CDR1 SGHAT, CDR2 FQNNGV. Trimming took 4 bases from V and 4 from J, leaving 16 bases between them. The chain's CDR3 is CASSSGRIRGTEAFF. CDR3 in DNA: TGTGCCAGCAGCTCCGGACGGATCCGGGGCACTGAAGCTTTCTTT. Complete variable domain (other parts from reference TRBV11-2 and TRBJ1-1): EAGVAQSPRYKIIEKRQSVAFWCNPISGHATLYWYQQILGQGPKLLIQFQNNGVVDDSQLPKDRFSAERLKGVDSTLKIQPAKLEDSAVYLCASSSGRIRGTEAFFGQGTRLTVV.

Points on this clone: One end of the junction fails to match germline, which may point to a read error. This chain uses TRBV19 with TRBJ1-5; a weak D match, TRBD1 (6 bases). Germline CDR1 and CDR2: LNHDA and SQIVND (reference sequence). This CDR3 comprises 16 residues. The CDR3 sequence: CASNLNRAPSNQPQHF. The DNA of the CDR3 is TGTGCCAGTAACTTGAACAGGGCTCCTAGCAATCAGCCCCAACATTTT.

The chain carries TRBV27 and TRBJ1-2; TRBD1 agrees at 8 bases. Trimming took 6 bases from V and 7 from J; bases not matched to a gene: 10. Looked up from germline, CDR1 is MNHEY and CDR2 is SMNVEV (reference sequence). The CDR3 is made up of 14 amino acids. This CDR3 is CASSLDRVNSGYTF. For the CDR3, the DNA is TGTGCCAGCAGCTTGGACAGGGTTAACAGTGGCTACACCTTC.

The CDR3 nucleotides read TGTGCCAGCAGCTCTAGTGGAGGGGCTGGAAACACCATATATTTT. This sequence encodes CASSSSGGAGNTIYF. The V call is TRBV9, the J call TRBJ1-3, with D perhaps TRBD1 (5 bases). This CDR3 spans 15 amino acids. V was shortened by 4 bases and J by 2 bases, with 13 bases between the two germline ends. CDR1 SGDLS and CDR2 YYNGEE come from the germline V gene.

This clone was seen a few times. The chain recombines TRBV3-1 (or the pseudogene TRBV3-2) with TRBJ1-1; D perhaps matches TRBD1 (5 bases). The ends were cut back, 5 bases at V and 8 bases at J, with 9 bases in the middle. The CDR3 spans 11 residues. CDR1 is LGHDT, CDR2 YNNKEL, per germline (reference sequence). The DNA of the CDR3 is TGTGCCAGCAGCTTCGGACAAGAAGCTTTCTTT. Translated: CASSFGQEAFF.

This clone was counted a few times. CDR3 in DNA: TGTGCCAGCAGCTTGGTAGGCGGCGGGGAGCTGTTTTTT. This translates into CASSLVGGGELFF. The chain employs TRBV5-5 and TRBJ2-2; unclear D gene. The germline V gene has CDR1 SGHKS and CDR2 YYEKEE (reference sequence). Trimming cost V 0 bases and J 7 bases, with 7 bases left between them. CDR3 length: 13 residues.

J is TRBJ2-3 and V is TRBV19; 14 bases line up with TRBD2. CDR3 length: 17 residues. With V trimmed by 9 bases and J by 6 bases, 14 bases remained unmatched. From germline, CDR1 is LNHDA and CDR2 SQIVND (reference sequence). CDR3 region: CASAGTSGGPRGDTQYF. In DNA, the CDR3 is TGTGCCAGCGCTGGGACTAGCGGGGGACCCCGCGGGGATACGCAGTATTTT.

The chain is built from TRBV3-1 (or the pseudogene TRBV3-2) and TRBJ2-3, with 9 bases that match TRBD2. The junction had 7 bases not matched to a gene; V was cut back by 4 bases and J by 11 bases. Germline CDR1 is LGHDT and CDR2 is YNNKEL (reference sequence). The CDR3 spans 13 residues. The CDR3 reads CASSPGLARGQYF. As DNA, the CDR3 is TGTGCCAGCAGCCCGGGACTAGCCCGTGGGCAGTATTTT.

The genes are TRBV2 and TRBJ2-6; D possibly corresponds to TRBD1 (6 bases). The CDR3 is 16 residues long. Germline values: CDR1 SNHLY, CDR2 FYNNEI. With 5 bases removed from V and 0 bases from J, the gap between germline ends came to 11 bases. The CDR3 spells CASSSQTGSGANVLTF. The CDR3 coding sequence is TGTGCCAGCAGTTCCCAGACAGGCTCTGGGGCCAACGTCCTGACTTTC.

The genes are TRBV30 and TRBJ1-1; no definite D call. Germline CDR1 is GTSNPN and CDR2 is SVGIG (reference sequence). CDR3 length: 17 residues. V was trimmed by 4 bases and J by 1 base, leaving 22 bases between them. The CDR3 region has the DNA TGTGCCTGGACCATTCGACCAGGCGGGTGTAGGAACACTGAAGCTTTCTTT. Translated: CAWTIRPGGCRNTEAFF. Complete variable domain (other parts from reference TRBV30 and TRBJ1-1): SQTIHQWPATLVQPVGSPLSLECTVEGTSNPNLYWYRQAAGRGLQLLFYSVGIGQISSEVPQNLSASRPQDRQFILSSKKLLLSDSGFYLCAWTIRPGGCRNTEAFFGQGTRLTVV.

The V call is TRBV6-2 or TRBV6-3, the J call TRBJ1-1; D is undetermined. Germline-derived CDR1 and CDR2 are MNHEY and SVGEGT. The CDR3 is 13 residues long. V shed 2 bases and J shed 5 bases, with 9 bases lying between them. The CDR3 loop is CASSYGEGTEAFF. The CDR3 DNA follows: TGTGCCAGCAGTTACGGGGAGGGTACTGAAGCTTTCTTT.

The chain uses TRBV11-2 and TRBJ2-5; the match to TRBD2 covers 8 bases. V was clipped by 8 bases and J by 5 bases; unmatched bases: 10. The CDR3 is 14 residues long. In germline, CDR1 is SGHAT, CDR2 FQNNGV. CDR3 DNA sequence: TGTGCCAGCTCCTCGGGACTAGGCAGGGAGACCCAGTACTTC. Residues: CASSSGLGRETQYF.

This chain connects TRBV7-2 to TRBJ2-2; TRBD2 agrees at 11 bases. The CDR3 consists of 15 residues. J was trimmed by 5 bases and V by 3 bases; bases with no gene match: 2. CDR1 SGHTA and CDR2 FQGNSA come from the germline V gene. The CDR3 DNA reads as TGTGCCAGCAGCTTGATAGCGGGGGGGACCGGGGAGCTGTTTTTT. This codes for CASSLIAGGTGELFF.

This chain joins TRBV2 and TRBJ2-5; D is perhaps TRBD2 (6 bases). This CDR3 comprises 14 residues. Trimming pared 10 bases from V and 2 bases from J, leaving 17 bases between. CDR1 is SNHLY, CDR2 FYNNEI, per germline. This CDR3 reads CATSAESGQETQYF. In DNA, the CDR3 is TGTGCCACCAGCGCGGAGAGCGGGCAAGAGACCCAGTACTTC. The whole variable domain, remainder taken from reference TRBV2 and TRBJ2-5, is EPEVTQTPSHQVTQMGQEVILRCVPISNHLYFYWYRQILGQKVEFLVSFYNNEISEKSEIFDDQFSVERPDGSNFTLKIRSTKLEDSAMYFCATSAESGQETQYFGPGTRLLVL.

The chain links TRBV11-2 to TRBJ2-7; the match to TRBD1 covers 7 bases. Germline V CDR1 and CDR2: SGHAT, FQNNGV. This CDR3 is built from 17 residues. The V and J ends lost 5 bases and 7 bases, in that order; junction bases with no gene match: 20. Written as DNA, the CDR3 is TGTGCCAGCAGCAGCCCGGGACAGACGCATCAGATAGTAGAGCAGTACGTC. Protein product: CASSSPGQTHQIVEQYV.

The chain combines TRBV3-1 (or the pseudogene TRBV3-2) with TRBJ2-7; the match to TRBD2 covers 7 bases. Germline assignment: CDR1 LGHDT and CDR2 YNNKEL (reference sequence). CDR3 length equals 12 residues. The V segment lost 4 bases and the J segment 5 bases; nucleotides outside the gene matches: 2. The CDR3 DNA is TGTGCCAGCAGCCGTGGGGGGGACGAGCAGTACTTC. Its translation: CASSRGGDEQYF.

A few counts support this clone. The chain carries TRBV10-3 and TRBJ1-2; TRBD1 aligns across 9 bases. Germline V gene lookup returns CDR1 ENHRY and CDR2 SYGVKD. The CDR3 contains 12 residues. Trimming took 10 bases from V and 2 from J; bases not matched to a gene: 2. The CDR3: CATGQGNYGYTF. The CDR3 DNA reads TGTGCCACCGGACAGGGGAACTATGGCTACACCTTC.

This clone occurred once. The chain joins TRBV10-3 to TRBJ1-2; D remains unclear. Germline V lookup: CDR1 ENHRY, CDR2 SYGVKD. Trimming shortened V by 8 bases and J by 5 bases, and 9 bases separated the two germline ends. This CDR3 has 11 amino acids. The CDR3 DNA is TGTGCCATCGAAGGAGGGTATGGCTACACCTTC. Its translation is CAIEGGYGYTF.

This rearrangement joins TRBV10-3 to TRBJ2-3; D not certain. Germline loops: CDR1 ENHRY, CDR2 SYGVKD. The CDR3 extends over 14 amino acids. Trimming cost V 6 bases and J 2 bases, with 12 bases left between them. CDR3 sequence (DNA): TGTGCCATCAGCCCAGAATATTCCACAGATACGCAGTATTTT. Translated: CAISPEYSTDTQYF.

This chain connects TRBV5-4 to TRBJ2-2; TRBD1 might be the D (6 bases). In germline, CDR1 is SGHNT, CDR2 YYREEE (reference sequence). The V and J ends lost 0 bases and 5 bases respectively, with 8 bases between them. The CDR3 totals 14 residues. In nucleotides, the CDR3 is TGTGCCAGCAGCTTGGTTAGGGGGACCGGGGAGCTGTTTTTT. Protein product: CASSLVRGTGELFF.

The chain recombines TRBV28 with TRBJ1-5; TRBD1 matches 8 bases. In germline, CDR1 is MDHEN, CDR2 SYDVKM. V lost 7 bases, J lost 2 bases, and 4 bases stayed unmatched. The CDR3 length is 14 residues. The CDR3 spells CASIPGQGNQPQHF. The CDR3 DNA reads TGTGCCAGCATCCCGGGACAGGGCAATCAGCCCCAGCATTTT.

The chain is built from TRBV28 and TRBJ2-1, with 12 bases that match TRBD2. From germline, CDR1 is MDHEN and CDR2 SYDVKM. J gave up 12 bases and V 5 bases, and 8 bases lay outside the gene matches. This CDR3 comprises 14 residues. CDR3 sequence (DNA): TGTGCCAGCAGTCCCGGGACTAGCGGGTGGGGGCAGTTCTTC. It translates to CASSPGTSGWGQFF.

V is TRBV5-1 and J is TRBJ2-3; TRBD2 is a possible D gene (6 bases). CDR3 size: 14 residues. The germline V gene has CDR1 SGHRS and CDR2 YFSETQ. Deletions cut 4 bases from V and 7 bases from J, with 16 bases between. DNA for the CDR3: TGCGCCAGCAGCCCCAGTGGAGGGGCGAATACGCAGTATTTT. It specifies CASSPSGGANTQYF.

In its sample, this clone was seen a few times. The chain is built from TRBV19 and TRBJ1-4; the match to TRBD1 covers 10 bases. The CDR3 has 14 amino acids. The germline V gene encodes CDR1 LNHDA and CDR2 SQIVND (reference sequence). V was pared by 6 bases and J by 8 bases, with 6 bases of the junction left unmatched. The CDR3, as DNA: TGTGCCAGTAGGGGACAGGGGTTCCGCGAAAAACTGTTTTTT. Its translation: CASRGQGFREKLFF.

The rearrangement uses TRBV5-1 and TRBJ2-1; D ambiguous. The CDR3 spans 14 residues. V shed 4 bases and J shed 3 bases, with 11 bases lying between them. Germline CDR1 is SGHRS and CDR2 is YFSETQ. The CDR3 region has the DNA TGCGCCAGCAGCCTAAACTCCCGCTACAATGAGCAGTTCTTC. It encodes CASSLNSRYNEQFF.

The chain combines TRBV11-2 with TRBJ2-7, with D possibly matching TRBD1 (5 bases). With 4 bases removed from V and 5 bases from J, the gap between germline ends came to 12 bases. This CDR3 is 13 amino acids long. Germline CDR1 and CDR2: SGHAT and FQNNGV. Written as DNA, the CDR3 is TGTGCCAGCAGCTCCAGCCAGGGTCACGAGCAGTACTTC. It codes for CASSSSQGHEQYF.

J is TRBJ2-5 and V is TRBV28, with D possibly TRBD2 on 7 matching bases. V shed 8 bases and J shed 4 bases, with 14 bases lying between them. CDR3 size: 13 residues. Germline V gene sequence: CDR1 MDHEN, CDR2 SYDVKM. The CDR3 nucleotides read TGTGCCAGCGAGGGGGGGCCGGGAGAGACCCAGTACTTC. This sequence encodes CASEGGPGETQYF. Combining the CDR3 with reference TRBV28 and TRBJ2-5 gives the whole variable domain DVKVTQSSRYLVKRTGEKVFLECVQDMDHENMFWYRQDPGLGLRLIYFSYDVKMKEKGDIPEGYSVSREKKERFSLILESASTNQTSMYLCASEGGPGETQYFGPGTRLLVL.

The chain couples TRBV18 to TRBJ2-3, with 7 bases lining up with TRBD1. The germline gives CDR1 KGHSH, CDR2 LQKENI. The length of the CDR3 is 15 residues. Unmatched junction bases numbered 6, after V lost 3 bases and J lost 3 bases. The CDR3 bases are TGTGCCAGCTCACCTTCGACAGGGCGGACAGATACGCAGTATTTT. Protein: CASSPSTGRTDTQYF.

The chain joins TRBV9 to TRBJ2-1; 10 positions match TRBD2. Per the germline V gene, CDR1 is SGDLS and CDR2 is YYNGEE. The CDR3 is made up of 18 amino acids. J lost 0 bases, V lost 0 bases, and 6 bases had no gene match. CDR3 in amino acids: CASSVGLAGVLSYNEQFF. The CDR3 DNA reads TGTGCCAGCAGCGTAGGTCTAGCGGGGGTGCTCTCCTACAATGAGCAGTTCTTC.

This chain links TRBV20-1 with TRBJ1-2, with D perhaps matching TRBD1 (6 bases). CDR3 size: 12 residues. Deletions cut 3 bases from V and 6 bases from J, with 11 bases between. Germline V gene sequence: CDR1 DFQATT, CDR2 SNEGSKA (reference sequence). The CDR3 coding sequence is TGCAGTGCTAGTATCCAGGGGAATGGCTACACCTTC. Translating gives CSASIQGNGYTF.